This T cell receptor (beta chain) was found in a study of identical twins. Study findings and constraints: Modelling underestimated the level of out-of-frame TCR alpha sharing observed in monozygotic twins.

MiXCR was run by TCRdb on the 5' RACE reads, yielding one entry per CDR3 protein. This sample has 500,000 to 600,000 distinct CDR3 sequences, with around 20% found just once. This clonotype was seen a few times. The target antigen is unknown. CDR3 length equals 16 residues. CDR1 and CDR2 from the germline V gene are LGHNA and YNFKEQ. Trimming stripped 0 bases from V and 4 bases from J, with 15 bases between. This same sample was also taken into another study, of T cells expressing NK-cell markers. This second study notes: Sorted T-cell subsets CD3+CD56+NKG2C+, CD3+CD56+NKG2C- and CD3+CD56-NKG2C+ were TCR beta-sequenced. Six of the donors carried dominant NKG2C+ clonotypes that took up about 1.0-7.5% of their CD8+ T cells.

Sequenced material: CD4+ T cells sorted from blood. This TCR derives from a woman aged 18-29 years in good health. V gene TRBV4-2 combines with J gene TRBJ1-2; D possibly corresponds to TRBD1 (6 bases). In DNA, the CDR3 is TGTGCCAGCAGCCAAGAGGTGGGGGGCGCTTTCTATGGCTACACCTTC. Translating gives CASSQEVGGAFYGYTF.